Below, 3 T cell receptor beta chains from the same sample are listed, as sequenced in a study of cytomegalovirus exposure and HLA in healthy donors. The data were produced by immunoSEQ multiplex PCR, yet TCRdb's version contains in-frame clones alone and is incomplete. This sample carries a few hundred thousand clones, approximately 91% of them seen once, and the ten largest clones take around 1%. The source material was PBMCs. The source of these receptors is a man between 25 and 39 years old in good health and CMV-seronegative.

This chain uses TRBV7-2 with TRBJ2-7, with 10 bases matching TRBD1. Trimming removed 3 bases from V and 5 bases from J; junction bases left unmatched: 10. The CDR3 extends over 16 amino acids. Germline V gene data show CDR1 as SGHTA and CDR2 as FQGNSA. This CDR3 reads CASSFLRDRGGNEQYF. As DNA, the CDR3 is TGTGCCAGCAGCTTCCTCCGGGACAGGGGAGGGAACGAGCAGTACTTC. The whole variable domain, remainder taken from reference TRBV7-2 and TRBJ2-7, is GAGVSQSPSNKVTEKGKDVELRCDPISGHTALYWYRQSLGQGLEFLIYFQGNSAPDKSGLPSDRFSAERTGGSVSTLTIQRTQQEDSAVYLCASSFLRDRGGNEQYFGPGTRLTVT.

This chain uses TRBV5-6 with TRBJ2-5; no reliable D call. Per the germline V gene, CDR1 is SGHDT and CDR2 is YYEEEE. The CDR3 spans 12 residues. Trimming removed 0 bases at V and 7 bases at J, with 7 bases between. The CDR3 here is CASSLGSGTQYF. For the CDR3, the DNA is TGTGCCAGCAGCTTGGGCTCAGGGACCCAGTACTTC.

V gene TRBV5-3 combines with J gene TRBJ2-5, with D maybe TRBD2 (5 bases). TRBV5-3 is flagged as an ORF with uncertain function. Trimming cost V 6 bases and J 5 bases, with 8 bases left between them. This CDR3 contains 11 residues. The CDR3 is CARTRGETQYF. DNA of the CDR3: TGTGCCAGAACACGAGGGGAGACCCAGTACTTC.